Listed below are T cell receptor beta chains from one sample, sequenced in a study of blood T cell repertoires in COVID-19. Libraries were prepared by immunoSEQ multiplex PCR; TCRdb keeps only in-frame clonotypes and omits some of them. The table shows under 200,000 clones, with approximately 81% occurring only once. The specimen was peripheral blood. These receptors all come from a woman aged 45-59 years with COVID-19, enrolled during active disease. The CDR3 runs from the conserved cysteine through the conserved F or W. The order of the fields is V gene, J gene, D gene, clone size, CDR3 DNA, CDR3 protein. D genes are given only for firm matches. A clone size is listed for some rows: how often the clone was seen (once, few, many), or a class if it is expanded.

V gene: TRBV5-1
J gene: TRBJ2-7
D gene: NA
clone size: NA
CDR3 DNA: TGCGCCAGCAGACAAGACAGCCCAAGCTCCTACGAGCAGTACTTC
CDR3 protein: CASRQDSPSSYEQYF

V gene: TRBV9
J gene: TRBJ2-7
D gene: TRBD1
clone size: NA
CDR3 DNA: TGTGCCAGCAGCACCGGACAGGGGAGCTCCTACGAGCAGTACTTC
CDR3 protein: CASSTGQGSSYEQYF

V gene: TRBV28
J gene: TRBJ1-2
D gene: NA
clone size: NA
CDR3 DNA: TGTGCCAGCAGTGCTGGACAGAACTATGGCTACACCTTC
CDR3 protein: CASSAGQNYGYTF

V gene: TRBV11-3
J gene: TRBJ2-2
D gene: NA
clone size: NA
CDR3 DNA: TGTGCCAGCAGCTTCCAGGCTGGTGCGGGTAACACCGGGGAGCTGTTTTTT
CDR3 protein: CASSFQAGAGNTGELFF

V gene: TRBV19
J gene: TRBJ1-6
D gene: NA
clone size: NA
CDR3 DNA: TGTGCCGGGGGAGAGGGACAACAGAATTCACCCCTCCACTTT
CDR3 protein: CAGGEGQQNSPLHF

V gene: TRBV2
J gene: TRBJ1-4
D gene: NA
clone size: NA
CDR3 DNA: TGTGCCAGCAGGGCAGGGTTCCGGAATGAAAAACTGTTTTTT
CDR3 protein: CASRAGFRNEKLFF

V gene: TRBV7-9
J gene: TRBJ2-5
D gene: TRBD1
clone size: NA
CDR3 DNA: TGTGCCAGCAGCCAAACCGGGACAGGGCATGAGACCCAGTACTTC
CDR3 protein: CASSQTGTGHETQYF

V gene: TRBV7-2
J gene: TRBJ2-7
D gene: NA
clone size: NA
CDR3 DNA: TGTGCCAGCAGCTTAGAACTAGCTTACGAGCAGTACTTC
CDR3 protein: CASSLELAYEQYF

V gene: TRBV2
J gene: TRBJ2-6
D gene: TRBD1
clone size: NA
CDR3 DNA: TGTGCCAGCAGTCACGACAGGGGAAGGGACTCTGGGGCCAACGTCCTGACTTTC
CDR3 protein: CASSHDRGRDSGANVLTF

V gene: TRBV5-1
J gene: TRBJ2-5
D gene: TRBD2
clone size: once
CDR3 DNA: TGCGCCAGCAGCCGGACTAGCGGGGGGAACCAAGAGACCCAGTACTTC
CDR3 protein: CASSRTSGGNQETQYF

V gene: TRBV3-1/TRBV3-2
J gene: TRBJ2-5
D gene: NA
clone size: once
CDR3 DNA: TGTGCCAGCAGCCAGGTCCTCGACACACAAGAGACCCAGTACTTC
CDR3 protein: CASSQVLDTQETQYF

V gene: TRBV18
J gene: TRBJ1-2
D gene: NA
clone size: NA
CDR3 DNA: TGTGCCAGCTCACCTCCGGAGACGGCCTATGGCTACACCTTC
CDR3 protein: CASSPPETAYGYTF

V gene: TRBV30
J gene: TRBJ2-1
D gene: NA
clone size: NA
CDR3 DNA: TGTGCCTGGAGCAGGGGCTCCTACAATGAGCAGTTCTTC
CDR3 protein: CAWSRGSYNEQFF

V gene: TRBV3-1/TRBV3-2
J gene: TRBJ2-7
D gene: TRBD2
clone size: NA
CDR3 DNA: TGTGCCAGCAGCAGGGGCGGGGGGGCTTCCTACGAGCAGTACTTC
CDR3 protein: CASSRGGGASYEQYF

V gene: TRBV30
J gene: TRBJ1-1
D gene: NA
clone size: NA
CDR3 DNA: TGTGCCTGGGCCGGGGGAACTATTGAAGCTTTCTTT
CDR3 protein: CAWAGGTIEAFF

V gene: TRBV7-2
J gene: TRBJ2-5
D gene: NA
clone size: few
CDR3 DNA: TGTGCCAGCAGCTTCGGGATCCAAGAGACCCAGTACTTC
CDR3 protein: CASSFGIQETQYF

V gene: TRBV15
J gene: TRBJ2-1
D gene: TRBD2
clone size: few
CDR3 DNA: TGTGCCACCAGCAGGCGGGGGGACGGGCAGTTCTTC
CDR3 protein: CATSRRGDGQFF

V gene: TRBV2
J gene: TRBJ1-4
D gene: TRBD1
clone size: few
CDR3 DNA: TGTGCCAGCAGTGAATTGTGGGCAGGGGGTGAAAAACTGTTTTTT
CDR3 protein: CASSELWAGGEKLFF

V gene: TRBV19
J gene: TRBJ2-7
D gene: TRBD1
clone size: NA
CDR3 DNA: TGTGCCAGTAGTATAGGGGGACAGATCTACGAGCAGTACTTC
CDR3 protein: CASSIGGQIYEQYF

V gene: TRBV4-1
J gene: TRBJ1-5
D gene: TRBD1
clone size: NA
CDR3 DNA: TGCGCCAGCAGCCAAGGCGGAGGGGGACAGGGCTTTCAGCCCCAGCATTTT
CDR3 protein: CASSQGGGGQGFQPQHF

V gene: TRBV6-5
J gene: TRBJ1-2
D gene: TRBD1
clone size: NA
CDR3 DNA: TGTGCCAGCAGTCATACAGGGGGTGGCTACACCTTC
CDR3 protein: CASSHTGGGYTF

V gene: TRBV2
J gene: TRBJ1-2
D gene: TRBD1
clone size: many
CDR3 DNA: TGTGCCAGCAGTGAGAACAGGGGGCGCGGCTATGGCTACACCTTC
CDR3 protein: CASSENRGRGYGYTF

V gene: TRBV27
J gene: TRBJ1-4
D gene: NA
clone size: NA
CDR3 DNA: TGTGCCAGCAGTAGTATCAGTCAGAATGAAAAACTGTTTTTT
CDR3 protein: CASSSISQNEKLFF

V gene: TRBV2
J gene: TRBJ2-6
D gene: TRBD1
clone size: NA
CDR3 DNA: TGTGCCAGCAAGCCGGGACAGGGGTCTGGGGCCAACGTCCTGACTTTC
CDR3 protein: CASKPGQGSGANVLTF

V gene: TRBV15
J gene: TRBJ1-1
D gene: TRBD1
clone size: NA
CDR3 DNA: TGTGCCACCAGCGGCGGGACAGCGCTGAACACTGAAGCTTTCTTT
CDR3 protein: CATSGGTALNTEAFF

V gene: TRBV11-2
J gene: TRBJ2-5
D gene: TRBD1
clone size: NA
CDR3 DNA: TGTGCCAGCAGCGCCCGGACAGGCTCCTTCCAAGAGACCCAGTACTTC
CDR3 protein: CASSARTGSFQETQYF

V gene: TRBV14
J gene: TRBJ1-2
D gene: NA
clone size: NA
CDR3 DNA: TGTGCCAGCAGCCAAGCACGGGCGGGCTATGGCTACACCTTC
CDR3 protein: CASSQARAGYGYTF

V gene: TRBV4-1
J gene: TRBJ1-5
D gene: NA
clone size: NA
CDR3 DNA: TGCGCCAGCAGCCAAGACCTCTCGCCAGGGACTTCAAGACAGCCCCAGCATTTT
CDR3 protein: CASSQDLSPGTSRQPQHF

V gene: TRBV4-2
J gene: TRBJ1-2
D gene: TRBD1
clone size: NA
CDR3 DNA: TGTGCCAGCAGCCCCCAGGGACAGGCCTTTGGGGGCACCTTC
CDR3 protein: CASSPQGQAFGGTF

V gene: TRBV30
J gene: TRBJ1-5
D gene: TRBD1
clone size: NA
CDR3 DNA: TGTGCCTGGAGTGCGAATAGGGACAGGGGTCAGCCCCAGCATTTT
CDR3 protein: CAWSANRDRGQPQHF

V gene: TRBV4-1
J gene: TRBJ1-3
D gene: NA
clone size: NA
CDR3 DNA: TGCGCCAGCAGCCTATCGGGGTCTTCTGGAAACACCATATATTTT
CDR3 protein: CASSLSGSSGNTIYF

V gene: TRBV5-4
J gene: TRBJ2-2
D gene: TRBD2
clone size: once
CDR3 DNA: TGTGCCAGCAGCTTGGTTCCAGCGGGGGGGCAGGGCACCGGGGAGCTGTTTTTT
CDR3 protein: CASSLVPAGGQGTGELFF

V gene: TRBV19
J gene: TRBJ2-7
D gene: TRBD1
clone size: NA
CDR3 DNA: TGTGCCAGTAGCCCGGGACAGGCCTCCTACGAGCAGTACTTC
CDR3 protein: CASSPGQASYEQYF

V gene: TRBV3-1/TRBV3-2
J gene: TRBJ2-2
D gene: NA
clone size: NA
CDR3 DNA: TGTGCCAGCAGCCAAGCAGCCGGGGAGCTGTTTTTT
CDR3 protein: CASSQAAGELFF

V gene: TRBV5-1
J gene: TRBJ1-1
D gene: TRBD1
clone size: NA
CDR3 DNA: TGCGCCAGCAGCGCGACAGGGGTGAACACTGAAGCTTTCTTT
CDR3 protein: CASSATGVNTEAFF

V gene: TRBV6-5
J gene: TRBJ1-5
D gene: TRBD1
clone size: NA
CDR3 DNA: TGTGCCAGCAGAGGGGACAGGGACGGCAATCAGCCCCAGCATTTT
CDR3 protein: CASRGDRDGNQPQHF

V gene: TRBV6-2/TRBV6-3
J gene: TRBJ2-5
D gene: NA
clone size: NA
CDR3 DNA: TGTGCCAGCAGCGACGGGGGAAGACAGACCCAGTACTTC
CDR3 protein: CASSDGGRQTQYF

V gene: TRBV11-3
J gene: TRBJ2-3
D gene: TRBD1
clone size: NA
CDR3 DNA: TGTGCCAGCAGCTTACAGGGGGCCCTCACAGATACGCAGTATTTT
CDR3 protein: CASSLQGALTDTQYF

V gene: TRBV19
J gene: TRBJ1-2
D gene: TRBD1
clone size: many
CDR3 DNA: TGTGCCAGTAGTAGTGGACAGGGCGACTATGGCTACACCTTC
CDR3 protein: CASSSGQGDYGYTF

V gene: TRBV5-1
J gene: TRBJ1-1
D gene: TRBD1
clone size: NA
CDR3 DNA: TGCGCCAGCAGCGTGGGACAGGAGAACACTGAAGCTTTCTTT
CDR3 protein: CASSVGQENTEAFF

V gene: TRBV7-2
J gene: TRBJ2-1
D gene: TRBD2
clone size: NA
CDR3 DNA: TGTGCCAGCAGCTACAGCGGGGGGGCGGAGTACAATGAGCAGTTCTTC
CDR3 protein: CASSYSGGAEYNEQFF

V gene: TRBV15
J gene: TRBJ1-2
D gene: NA
clone size: NA
CDR3 DNA: TGTGCCACCAGCAGGAACGGCTATGGCTACACCTTC
CDR3 protein: CATSRNGYGYTF

V gene: TRBV10-1
J gene: TRBJ1-4
D gene: TRBD1
clone size: NA
CDR3 DNA: TGCGCCAGCAGTGCGGGGACAGGGAGTGAAAAACTGTTTTTT
CDR3 protein: CASSAGTGSEKLFF

V gene: TRBV6-5
J gene: TRBJ1-6
D gene: NA
clone size: NA
CDR3 DNA: TGTGCCAGCAGTTACGCAGGGGCTGGGACACCCCTCCACTTT
CDR3 protein: CASSYAGAGTPLHF

V gene: TRBV11-1
J gene: TRBJ2-2
D gene: NA
clone size: NA
CDR3 DNA: TGTGCCAGCAGCGCTTGGACGGGGGACACCGGGGAGCTGTTTTTT
CDR3 protein: CASSAWTGDTGELFF

V gene: TRBV5-1
J gene: TRBJ1-2
D gene: TRBD1
clone size: NA
CDR3 DNA: TGCGCCAGCAGCGGCACAGGGGGGCTAAACTATGGCTACACCTTC
CDR3 protein: CASSGTGGLNYGYTF

V gene: TRBV6-2/TRBV6-3
J gene: TRBJ2-3
D gene: NA
clone size: few
CDR3 DNA: TGTGCCAGCAGTTACGCGGGTTTGGATACGCAGTATTTT
CDR3 protein: CASSYAGLDTQYF

V gene: TRBV27
J gene: TRBJ2-2
D gene: TRBD2
clone size: few
CDR3 DNA: TGTGCCAGCAGTTTGCGAAGTAGCGGGGGGCGTGTCACCGGGGAGCTGTTTTTT
CDR3 protein: CASSLRSSGGRVTGELFF

V gene: TRBV19
J gene: TRBJ1-5
D gene: TRBD1
clone size: NA
CDR3 DNA: TGTGCCAGTAGTACCACAGGGGGCGCCGGTCAGCCCCAGCATTTT
CDR3 protein: CASSTTGGAGQPQHF

V gene: TRBV4-1
J gene: TRBJ1-2
D gene: TRBD1
clone size: NA
CDR3 DNA: TGCGCCAGCAGCCAAGCCCCACAGGGGAGACCTGATGGCTACACCTTC
CDR3 protein: CASSQAPQGRPDGYTF

V gene: TRBV5-8
J gene: TRBJ2-7
D gene: NA
clone size: NA
CDR3 DNA: TGTGCCAGCAGCCTAAAAGGGGGACAATCCTACGAGCAGTACTTC
CDR3 protein: CASSLKGGQSYEQYF

V gene: TRBV15
J gene: TRBJ2-7
D gene: NA
clone size: NA
CDR3 DNA: TGTGCCACCAGCAGAGATATGGGGCCGTTGAACGAGCAGTACTTC
CDR3 protein: CATSRDMGPLNEQYF

V gene: TRBV28
J gene: TRBJ2-1
D gene: TRBD1
clone size: NA
CDR3 DNA: TGTGCCAGCAATTCGGCGGGACAGGGGCACAATGAGCAGTTCTTC
CDR3 protein: CASNSAGQGHNEQFF